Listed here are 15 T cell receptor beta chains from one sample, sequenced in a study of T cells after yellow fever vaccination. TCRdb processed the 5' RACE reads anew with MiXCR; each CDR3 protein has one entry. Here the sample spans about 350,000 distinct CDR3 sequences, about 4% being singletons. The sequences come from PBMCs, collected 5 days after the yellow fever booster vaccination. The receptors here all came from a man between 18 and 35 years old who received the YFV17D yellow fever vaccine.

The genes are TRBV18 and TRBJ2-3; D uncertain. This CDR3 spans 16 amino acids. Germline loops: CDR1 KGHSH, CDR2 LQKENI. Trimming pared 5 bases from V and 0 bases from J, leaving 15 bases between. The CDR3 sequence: CASSTSSASSTDTQYF. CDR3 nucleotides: TGTGCCAGCTCAACCTCTAGTGCCTCTAGCACAGATACGCAGTATTTT.

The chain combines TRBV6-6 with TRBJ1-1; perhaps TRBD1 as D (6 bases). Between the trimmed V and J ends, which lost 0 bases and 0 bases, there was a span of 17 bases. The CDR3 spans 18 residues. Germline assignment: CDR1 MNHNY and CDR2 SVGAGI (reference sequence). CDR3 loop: CASSYSSGRGLLNTEAFF. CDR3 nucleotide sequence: TGTGCCAGCAGTTACTCGTCAGGTCGGGGGCTATTGAACACTGAAGCTTTCTTT.

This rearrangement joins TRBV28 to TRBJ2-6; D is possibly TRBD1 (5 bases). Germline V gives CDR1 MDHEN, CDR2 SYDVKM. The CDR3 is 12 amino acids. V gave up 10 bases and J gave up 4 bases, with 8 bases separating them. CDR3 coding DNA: TGTGCCACCCAGGGAGGGGCCAACGTCCTGACTTTC. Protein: CATQGGANVLTF.

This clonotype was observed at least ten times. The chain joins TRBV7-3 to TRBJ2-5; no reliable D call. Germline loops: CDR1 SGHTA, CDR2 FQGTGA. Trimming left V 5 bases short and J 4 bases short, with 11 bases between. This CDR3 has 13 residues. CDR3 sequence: CASSVDIRETQYF. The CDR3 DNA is TGTGCCAGCAGCGTAGATATAAGAGAGACCCAGTACTTC.

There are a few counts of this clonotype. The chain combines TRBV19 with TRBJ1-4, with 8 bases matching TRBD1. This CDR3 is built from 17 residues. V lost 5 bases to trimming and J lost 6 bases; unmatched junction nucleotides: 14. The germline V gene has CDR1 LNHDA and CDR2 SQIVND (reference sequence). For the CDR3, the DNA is TGTGCCAGTAGTCCAGGGACAGGAGGTCGGGGACATGAAAAACTGTTTTTT. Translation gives CASSPGTGGRGHEKLFF.

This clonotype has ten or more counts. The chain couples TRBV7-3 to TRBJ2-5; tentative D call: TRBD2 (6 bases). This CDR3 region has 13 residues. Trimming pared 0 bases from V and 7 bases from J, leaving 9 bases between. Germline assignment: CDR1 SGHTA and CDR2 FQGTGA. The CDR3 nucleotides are TGTGCCAGCAGCTTAACGGGGGGTAGGACCCAGTACTTC. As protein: CASSLTGGRTQYF.

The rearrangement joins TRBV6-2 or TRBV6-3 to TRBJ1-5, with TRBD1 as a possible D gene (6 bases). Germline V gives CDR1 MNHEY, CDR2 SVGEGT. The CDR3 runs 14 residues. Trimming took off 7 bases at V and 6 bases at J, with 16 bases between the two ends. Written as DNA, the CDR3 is TGTGCCAGCAACCCGTTCCTCAGGGGTCAGCCCCAGCATTTT. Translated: CASNPFLRGQPQHF.

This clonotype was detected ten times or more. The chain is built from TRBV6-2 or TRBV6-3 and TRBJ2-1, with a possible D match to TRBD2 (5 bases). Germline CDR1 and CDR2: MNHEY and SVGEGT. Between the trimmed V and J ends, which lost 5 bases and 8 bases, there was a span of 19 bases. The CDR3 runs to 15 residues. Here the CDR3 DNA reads TGTGCCAGCAGTGAGCGGCCGCCACGGGCTTATGAGCAGTTCTTC. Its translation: CASSERPPRAYEQFF.

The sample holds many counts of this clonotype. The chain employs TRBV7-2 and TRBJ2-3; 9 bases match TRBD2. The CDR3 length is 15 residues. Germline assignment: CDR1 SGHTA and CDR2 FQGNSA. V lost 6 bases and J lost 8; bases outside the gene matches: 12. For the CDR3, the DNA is TGTGCCAGCAGTCCTAGGGACAGCGGGGGGCGTACGCAGTATTTT. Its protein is CASSPRDSGGRTQYF. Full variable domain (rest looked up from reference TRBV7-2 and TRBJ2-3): GAGVSQSPSNKVTEKGKDVELRCDPISGHTALYWYRQSLGQGLEFLIYFQGNSAPDKSGLPSDRFSAERTGGSVSTLTIQRTQQEDSAVYLCASSPRDSGGRTQYFGPGTRLTVL.

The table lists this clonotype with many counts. This chain's CDR3 is CASSSWMTSQETQYF. The CDR3 nucleotides are TGTGCCAGCAGCTCCTGGATGACTTCCCAAGAGACCCAGTACTTC. The V gene is TRBV7-2, the J gene TRBJ2-5; D is unresolved. This CDR3 has 15 residues. Germline CDR1 SGHTA, CDR2 FQGNSA. V lost 4 bases and J 1 base, leaving 13 bases between the germline ends.

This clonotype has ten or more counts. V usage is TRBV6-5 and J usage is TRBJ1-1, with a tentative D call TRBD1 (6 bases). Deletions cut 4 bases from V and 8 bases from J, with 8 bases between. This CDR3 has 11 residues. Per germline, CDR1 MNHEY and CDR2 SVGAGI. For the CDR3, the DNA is TGTGCCAGCAGTTCGGGACAAGAAGCTTTCTTT. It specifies CASSSGQEAFF.

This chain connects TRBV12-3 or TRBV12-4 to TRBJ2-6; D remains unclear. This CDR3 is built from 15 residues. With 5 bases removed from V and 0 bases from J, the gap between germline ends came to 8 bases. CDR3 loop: CASSRPNSGANVLTF. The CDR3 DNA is TGTGCCAGCAGTCGACCCAACTCTGGGGCCAACGTCCTGACTTTC.

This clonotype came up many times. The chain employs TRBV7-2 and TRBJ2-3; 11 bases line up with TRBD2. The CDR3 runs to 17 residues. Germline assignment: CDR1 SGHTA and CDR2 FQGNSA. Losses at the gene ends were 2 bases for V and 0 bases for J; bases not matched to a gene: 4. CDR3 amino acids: CASSLLAGGDSTDTQYF. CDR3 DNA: TGTGCCAGCAGCTTACTAGCGGGGGGAGATAGCACAGATACGCAGTATTTT.

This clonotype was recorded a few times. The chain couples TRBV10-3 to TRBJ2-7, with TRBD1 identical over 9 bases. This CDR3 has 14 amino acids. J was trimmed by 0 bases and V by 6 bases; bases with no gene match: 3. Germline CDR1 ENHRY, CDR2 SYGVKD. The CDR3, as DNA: TGTGCCATCAGCGGGACAGGGCTCTCCTACGAGCAGTACTTC. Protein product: CAISGTGLSYEQYF.

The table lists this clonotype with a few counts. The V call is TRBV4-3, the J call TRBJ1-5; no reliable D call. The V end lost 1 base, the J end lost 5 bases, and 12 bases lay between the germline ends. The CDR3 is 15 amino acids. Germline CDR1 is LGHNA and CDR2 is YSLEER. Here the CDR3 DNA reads TGCGCCAGCAGCCAAGGCTTTAACAAAGATCAGCCCCAGCATTTT. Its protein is CASSQGFNKDQPQHF.